One TCR beta chain is described in this entry. Which antigen it targets is not known. Base qualities are not recorded, but no much larger clone differs from it by a single base. The EasySep Human CD8+ T Cell Enrichment Kit was used on day 10 to isolate CD8+ T cells from every culture. The record originates from a study of CD8 T cell repertoires and HIV-1 epitope variants (dated by TCRdb to 2018 to 2020). Describing the broader study: Twenty-five peptides representing autologous and known Gag and Nef epitope variants were each used to stimulate T cells in separate culture wells. Tested epitopes included three Gag epitope families and Nef HW9 and YT9. An aliquot of 1M T cells was saved as an uncultured baseline condition, separate from the approximately 75 T cell cultures. A total of approximately 83 T cell cultures were run, with each culture condition done in triplicate except for one peptide, which was done in duplicate. The control conditions were a CMV, EBV and flu peptide pool, the Ebola AY9 epitope as a negative control, and a well with no peptide. T cells were enriched with the EasySep Human T Cell Enrichment Kit and co-cultured with equal numbers of autologous T cell-negative cells as antigen-presenting cells. Cultures were maintained for 9 to 10 days in IMDM with gentamicin, and half-media changes adding IL-2, IL-7 and IL-15 were performed on days 3 and 7.

General findings and caveats noted by the study authors: Only TCR beta chains were identified by the assay, and proliferation to antigen, not T cell function or cytokine profile, was indicated. Several clonotypes recognized the Nef KF9 family and one clonotype recognized the HW9 family, while no responses to the TAALDMSHF plasma variant were seen. Nine or ten antigen-specific TCR beta clonotypes were identified, of which about 6 appeared to be cross-reactive for autologous or known escape epitope variants.

TCR beta CDR3 regions were sequenced at survey depth on the immunoSEQ platform. The QIAamp DNA micro kit was used to extract genomic DNA from every cultured and uncultured CD8+ T cell population. As for the original processing: Any sample with under 5,000 productive reads was excluded, and this exclusion removed about 6% of the roughly 80 cultures stimulated with HIV peptides. Sequences were trimmed to CDR3 by a MANAFEST web app, and nonproductive sequences, CDR3s under 5 amino acids, and sequences not starting with C or ending with F/W were removed. For a clonotype to count as antigen-specific, the clonotype had to expand relative to the no-peptide control in at least 2 of 3 replicates at FDR 0.01, and only within one epitope family. Specific clonotypes also needed at least fivefold higher frequency than in wells stimulated with peptides from other epitope families. The immuneACCESS repertoire file appears here via TCRdb, limited to in-frame rearrangements. These files lack a portion of the clones; in checked studies, under half of the deficit traces to unresolved V genes, and the cause of the others is not known. V and J calls and clone size follow that table, whereas D and trimming were derived from the DNA. This sample holds some 6,500 clones; nearly 70% were observed only once. About 45% of the sample is held by the ten biggest clonotypes.

The clonotype comes from a male donor with HIV. The sequenced sample was cultured CD8+ T cells derived from PBMCs.

The DNA is TGTGCCAGCTCACCATCAGACGGAAATGAGCAGTTCTTC. The resulting protein is CASSPSDGNEQFF. The chain links TRBV18 with TRBJ2-1; the D gene assignment is ambiguous. The cysteine opens and the phenylalanine closes a CDR3 of 13 amino acids. This entry keeps only the CDR3 DNA: 39 bases, framed from base 1. V loses 2 bases of germline sequence and J loses 7 bases, and the interval between the two ends is 9 bases. Via the germline V gene, CDR1 is KGHSH and CDR2 LQKENI.